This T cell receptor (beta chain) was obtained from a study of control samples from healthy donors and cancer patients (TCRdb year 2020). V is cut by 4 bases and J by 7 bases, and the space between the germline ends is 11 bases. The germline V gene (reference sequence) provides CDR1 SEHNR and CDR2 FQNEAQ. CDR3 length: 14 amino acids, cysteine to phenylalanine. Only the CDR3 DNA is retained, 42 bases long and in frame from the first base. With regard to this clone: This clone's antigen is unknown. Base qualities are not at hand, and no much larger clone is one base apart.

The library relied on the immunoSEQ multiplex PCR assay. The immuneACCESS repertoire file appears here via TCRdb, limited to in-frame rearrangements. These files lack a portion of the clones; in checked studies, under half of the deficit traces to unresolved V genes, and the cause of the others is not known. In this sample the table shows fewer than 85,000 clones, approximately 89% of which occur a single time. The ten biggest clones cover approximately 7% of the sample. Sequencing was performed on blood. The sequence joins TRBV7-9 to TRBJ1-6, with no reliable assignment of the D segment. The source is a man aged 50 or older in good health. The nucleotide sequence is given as TGTGCCAGCAGCTACGTGGACGGAAATTCACCCCTCCACTTT. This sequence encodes CASSYVDGNSPLHF. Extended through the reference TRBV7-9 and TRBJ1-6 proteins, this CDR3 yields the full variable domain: DTGVSQNPRHKITKRGQNVTFRCDPISEHNRLYWYRQTLGQGPEFLTYFQNEAQLEKSRLLSDRFSAERPKGSFSTLEIQRTEQGDSAMYLCASSYVDGNSPLHFGNGTRLTVT.